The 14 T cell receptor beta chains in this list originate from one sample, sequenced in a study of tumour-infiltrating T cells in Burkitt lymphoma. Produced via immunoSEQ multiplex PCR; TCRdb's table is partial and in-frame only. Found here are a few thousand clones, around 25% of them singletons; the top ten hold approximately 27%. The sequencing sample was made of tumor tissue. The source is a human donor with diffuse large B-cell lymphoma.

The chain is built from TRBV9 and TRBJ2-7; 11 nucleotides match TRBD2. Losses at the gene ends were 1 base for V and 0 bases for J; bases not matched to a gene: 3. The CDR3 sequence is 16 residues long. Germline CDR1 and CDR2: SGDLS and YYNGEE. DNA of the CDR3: TGTGCCAGCAGCGTAAAAGGGACTAGCGGCTCCTACGAGCAGTACTTC. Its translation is CASSVKGTSGSYEQYF.

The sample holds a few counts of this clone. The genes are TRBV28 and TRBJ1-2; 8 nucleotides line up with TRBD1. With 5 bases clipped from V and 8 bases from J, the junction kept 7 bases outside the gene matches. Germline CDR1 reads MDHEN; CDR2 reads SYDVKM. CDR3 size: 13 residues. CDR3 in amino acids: CASSLPDRAGYTF. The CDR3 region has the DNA TGTGCCAGCAGTCTCCCGGACAGGGCCGGCTACACCTTC.

In DNA form, the CDR3 reads TGTGCCATCCTCGTTGGAGGGAGCAATGAGCAGTTCTTC. The encoded protein is CAILVGGSNEQFF. V usage is TRBV10-3 and J usage is TRBJ2-1, with TRBD2 as a possible D gene (6 bases). Germline V gene sequence: CDR1 ENHRY, CDR2 SYGVKD. The V end was cut by 8 bases, the J end by 6 bases, with 14 bases between. The CDR3 is 13 amino acids.

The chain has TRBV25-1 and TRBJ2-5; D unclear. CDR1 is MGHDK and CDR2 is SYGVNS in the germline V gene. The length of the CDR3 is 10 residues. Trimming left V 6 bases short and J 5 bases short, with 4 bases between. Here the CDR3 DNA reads TGTGCCAGCAGCTTTGAGACCCAGTACTTC. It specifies CASSFETQYF.

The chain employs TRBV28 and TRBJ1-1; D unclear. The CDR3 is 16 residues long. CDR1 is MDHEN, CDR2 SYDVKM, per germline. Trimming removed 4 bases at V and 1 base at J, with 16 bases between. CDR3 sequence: CASSSYLGLSNTEAFF. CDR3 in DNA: TGTGCCAGCAGTTCTTACCTAGGATTGTCGAACACTGAAGCTTTCTTT.

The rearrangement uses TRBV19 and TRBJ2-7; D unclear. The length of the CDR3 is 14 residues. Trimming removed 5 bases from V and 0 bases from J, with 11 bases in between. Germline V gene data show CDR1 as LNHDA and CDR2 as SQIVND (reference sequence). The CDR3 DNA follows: TGTGCCAGTAGTTTCGCTCAAAACTCCTACGAGCAGTACTTC. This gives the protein CASSFAQNSYEQYF. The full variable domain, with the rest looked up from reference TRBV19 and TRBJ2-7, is DGGITQSPKYLFRKEGQNVTLSCEQNLNHDAMYWYRQDPGQGLRLIYYSQIVNDFQKGDIAEGYSVSREKKESFPLTVTSAQKNPTAFYLCASSFAQNSYEQYFGPGTRLTVT.

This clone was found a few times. The CDR3 spells CSAEGGKTQYF. The CDR3 DNA is TGCAGTGCGGAGGGAGGGAAAACCCAGTACTTC. The chain carries TRBV20-1 and TRBJ2-5, with TRBD2 matching over 7 bases. This CDR3 comprises 11 residues. Germline V CDR1 and CDR2: DFQATT, SNEGSKA (reference sequence). V shed 6 bases and J 8 bases; nucleotides not matched to a gene: 6.

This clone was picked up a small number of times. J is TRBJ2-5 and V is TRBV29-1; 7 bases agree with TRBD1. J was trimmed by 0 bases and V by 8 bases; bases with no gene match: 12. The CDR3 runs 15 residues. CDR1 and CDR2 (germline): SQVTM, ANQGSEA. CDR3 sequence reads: CSLKPAQGNQETQYF. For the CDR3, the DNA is TGCAGCCTAAAGCCCGCACAGGGGAACCAAGAGACCCAGTACTTC.

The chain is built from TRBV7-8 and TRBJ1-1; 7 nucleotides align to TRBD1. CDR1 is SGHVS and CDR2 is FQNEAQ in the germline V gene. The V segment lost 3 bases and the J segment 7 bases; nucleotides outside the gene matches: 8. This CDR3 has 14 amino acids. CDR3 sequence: CASSFDRAGSEAFF. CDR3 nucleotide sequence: TGTGCCAGCAGCTTCGACAGGGCGGGAAGTGAAGCTTTCTTT.

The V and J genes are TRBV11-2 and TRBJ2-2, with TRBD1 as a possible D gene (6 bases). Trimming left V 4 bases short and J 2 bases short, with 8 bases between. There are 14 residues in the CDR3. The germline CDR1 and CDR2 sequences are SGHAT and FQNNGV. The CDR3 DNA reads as TGTGCCAGCAGCTGGGGGCTAAACACCGGGGAGCTGTTTTTT. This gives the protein CASSWGLNTGELFF.

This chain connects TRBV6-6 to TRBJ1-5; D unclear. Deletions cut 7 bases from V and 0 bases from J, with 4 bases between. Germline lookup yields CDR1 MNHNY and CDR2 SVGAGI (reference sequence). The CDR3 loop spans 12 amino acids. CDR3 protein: CASNLSNQPQHF. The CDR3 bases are TGTGCCAGCAACCTTAGCAATCAGCCCCAGCATTTT.

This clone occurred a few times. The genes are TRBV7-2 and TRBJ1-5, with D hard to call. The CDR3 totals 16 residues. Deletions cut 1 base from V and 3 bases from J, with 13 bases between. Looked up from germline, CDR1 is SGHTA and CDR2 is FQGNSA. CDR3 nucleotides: TGTGCCAGCAGCTTAGGCCGAGGAGGGATCAATCAGCCCCAGCATTTT. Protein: CASSLGRGGINQPQHF.

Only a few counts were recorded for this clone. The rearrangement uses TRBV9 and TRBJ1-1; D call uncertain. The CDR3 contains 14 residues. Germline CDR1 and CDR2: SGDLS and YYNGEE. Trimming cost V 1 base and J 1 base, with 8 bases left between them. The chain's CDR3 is CASSVSNANTEAFF. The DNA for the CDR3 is TGTGCCAGCAGCGTAAGTAACGCGAACACTGAAGCTTTCTTT.

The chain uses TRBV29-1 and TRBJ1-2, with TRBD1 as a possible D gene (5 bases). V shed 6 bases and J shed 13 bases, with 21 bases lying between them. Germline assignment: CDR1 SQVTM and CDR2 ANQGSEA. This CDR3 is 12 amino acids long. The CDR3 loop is CSVVLPGPGGTF. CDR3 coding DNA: TGCAGCGTCGTCCTCCCGGGGCCCGGCGGCACCTTC.